This T cell receptor (beta chain) was recovered during a study of T-cell reconstitution after alpha-beta-depleted transplantation in children. Study-wide results and caveats: Diversity and T-cell counts at one year after transplant derived mostly from new T cells. There were some patients whose high TCRbeta diversity at day 60 came from surviving recipient T cells and thymic progenitors. Alpha-beta T cells about two months after transplant reportedly derived from several hundred expanded graft clones.

After removal of 5 bases from V and 3 bases from J, the junction contained 7 bases not matched to a gene. CDR1 and CDR2 from the germline V gene are SGHTA and FQGTGA. The CDR3 sequence is 14 residues long. In the case of this clonotype: What it binds is unknown.

Unique molecular identifiers tagged the TCRbeta library. Via MiXCR, TCRdb re-called the PCR reads, giving one row per CDR3 protein. The data show around 960,000 distinct CDR3 sequences, roughly 29% seen once. The chain combines TRBV7-3 with TRBJ2-7; TRBD2 agrees at 7 bases. The specimen was PBMCs, mostly from graft donor cells, collected 360 days after TCRalphabeta/CD19-depleted stem cell transplant. The sequence derives from a boy in the first two years of life who had a stem cell transplant for SCID, so the T cells may come from the graft donor. For the CDR3, the DNA is TGTGCCAGCAGCACCTCCGGGGGGAGCTACGAGCAGTACTTC. This codes for CASSTSGGSYEQYF.